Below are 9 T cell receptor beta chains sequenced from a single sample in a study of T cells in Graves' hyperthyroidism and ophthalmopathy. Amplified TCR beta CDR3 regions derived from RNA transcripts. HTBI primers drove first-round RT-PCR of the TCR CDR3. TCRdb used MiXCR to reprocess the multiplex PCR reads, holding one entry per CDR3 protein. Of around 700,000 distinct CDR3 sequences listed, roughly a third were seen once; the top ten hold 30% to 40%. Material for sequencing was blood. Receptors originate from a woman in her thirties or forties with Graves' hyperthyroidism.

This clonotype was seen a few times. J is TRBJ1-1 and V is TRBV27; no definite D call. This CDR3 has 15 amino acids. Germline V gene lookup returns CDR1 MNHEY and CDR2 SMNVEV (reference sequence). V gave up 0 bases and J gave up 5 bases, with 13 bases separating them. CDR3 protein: CASSLSPPGITEAFF. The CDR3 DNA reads TGTGCCAGCAGTTTATCGCCCCCGGGGATAACTGAAGCTTTCTTT.

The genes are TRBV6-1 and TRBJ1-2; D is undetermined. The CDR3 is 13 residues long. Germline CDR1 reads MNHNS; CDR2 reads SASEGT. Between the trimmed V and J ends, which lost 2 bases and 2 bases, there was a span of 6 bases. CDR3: CASSEQNNYGYTF. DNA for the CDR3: TGTGCCAGCAGTGAACAGAACAACTATGGCTACACCTTC.

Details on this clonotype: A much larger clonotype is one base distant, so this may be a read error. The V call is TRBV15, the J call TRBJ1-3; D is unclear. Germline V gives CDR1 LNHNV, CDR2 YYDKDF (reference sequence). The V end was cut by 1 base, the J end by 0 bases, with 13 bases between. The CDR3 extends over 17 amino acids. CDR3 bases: TGTGCCACCAGCAGAGCCGTCTCCTTATCCTCTGGAAACACCATATATTTT. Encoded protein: CATSRAVSLSSGNTIYF.

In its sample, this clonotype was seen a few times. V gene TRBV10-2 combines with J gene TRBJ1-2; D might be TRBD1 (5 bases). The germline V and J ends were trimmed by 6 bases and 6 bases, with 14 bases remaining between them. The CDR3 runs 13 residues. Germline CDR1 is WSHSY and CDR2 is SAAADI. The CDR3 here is CASRARAEDGYTF. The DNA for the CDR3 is TGCGCCAGCAGGGCCAGGGCAGAGGATGGCTACACCTTC.

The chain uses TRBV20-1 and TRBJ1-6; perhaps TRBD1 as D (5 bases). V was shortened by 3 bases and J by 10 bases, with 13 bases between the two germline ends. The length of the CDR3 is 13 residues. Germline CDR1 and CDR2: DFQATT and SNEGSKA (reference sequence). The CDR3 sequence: CSASQEGDSPLHF. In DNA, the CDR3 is TGCAGTGCTAGCCAAGAAGGGGACTCACCCCTCCACTTT.

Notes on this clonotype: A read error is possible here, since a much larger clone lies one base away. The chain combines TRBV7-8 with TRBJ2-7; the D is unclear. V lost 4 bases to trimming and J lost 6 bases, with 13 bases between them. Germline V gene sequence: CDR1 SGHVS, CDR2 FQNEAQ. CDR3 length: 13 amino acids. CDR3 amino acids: CASSSPGGFEQYF. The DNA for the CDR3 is TGTGCCAGCAGCTCCCCAGGTGGTTTCGAGCAGTACTTC.

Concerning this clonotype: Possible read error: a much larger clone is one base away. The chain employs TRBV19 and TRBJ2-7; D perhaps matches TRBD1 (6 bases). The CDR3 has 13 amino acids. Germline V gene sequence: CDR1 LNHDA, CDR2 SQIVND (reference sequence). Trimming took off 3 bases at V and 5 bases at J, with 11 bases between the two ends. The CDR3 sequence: CASSIQGRNEQYF. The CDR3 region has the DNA TGTGCCAGTAGTATTCAGGGGCGGAACGAGCAGTACTTC.

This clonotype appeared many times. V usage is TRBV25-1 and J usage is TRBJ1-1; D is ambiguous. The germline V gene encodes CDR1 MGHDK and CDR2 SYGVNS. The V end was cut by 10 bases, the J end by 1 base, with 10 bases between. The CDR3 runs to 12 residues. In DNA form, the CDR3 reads TGTGCCACCAGAGACGGGAACACTGAAGCTTTCTTT. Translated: CATRDGNTEAFF.

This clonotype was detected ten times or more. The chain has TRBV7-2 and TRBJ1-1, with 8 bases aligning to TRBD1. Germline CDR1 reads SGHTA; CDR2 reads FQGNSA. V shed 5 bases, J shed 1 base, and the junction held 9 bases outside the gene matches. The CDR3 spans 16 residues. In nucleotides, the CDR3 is TGTGCCAGCAGCCCACCCGACAGGGGAAAGAACACTGAAGCTTTCTTT. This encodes CASSPPDRGKNTEAFF.